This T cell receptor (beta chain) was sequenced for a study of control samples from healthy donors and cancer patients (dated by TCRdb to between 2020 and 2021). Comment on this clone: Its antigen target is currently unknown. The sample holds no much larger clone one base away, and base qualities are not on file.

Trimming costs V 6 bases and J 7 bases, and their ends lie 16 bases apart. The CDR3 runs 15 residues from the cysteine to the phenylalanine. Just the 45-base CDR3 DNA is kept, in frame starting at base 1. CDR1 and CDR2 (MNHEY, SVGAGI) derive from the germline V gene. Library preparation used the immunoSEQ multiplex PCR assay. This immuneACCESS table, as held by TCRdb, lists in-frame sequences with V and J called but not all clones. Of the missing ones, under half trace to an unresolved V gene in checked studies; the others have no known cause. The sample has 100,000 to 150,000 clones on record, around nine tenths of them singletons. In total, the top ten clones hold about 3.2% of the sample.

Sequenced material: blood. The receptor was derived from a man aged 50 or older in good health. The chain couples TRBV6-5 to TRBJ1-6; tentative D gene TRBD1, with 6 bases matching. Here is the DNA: TGTGCCAGCAGGGAGGTGGAGGGGGGGAATTCACCCCTCCACTTT. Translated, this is CASREVEGGNSPLHF.